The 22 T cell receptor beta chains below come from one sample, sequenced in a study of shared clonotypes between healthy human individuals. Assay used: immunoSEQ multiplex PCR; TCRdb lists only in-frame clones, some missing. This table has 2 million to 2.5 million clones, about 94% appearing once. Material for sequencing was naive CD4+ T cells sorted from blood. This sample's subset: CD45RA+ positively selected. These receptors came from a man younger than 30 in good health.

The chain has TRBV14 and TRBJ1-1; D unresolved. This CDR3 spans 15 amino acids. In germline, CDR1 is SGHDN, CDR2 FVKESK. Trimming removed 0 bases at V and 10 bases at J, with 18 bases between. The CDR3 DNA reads TGTGCCAGCAGCCAAGATGAGCTTCGAAGGGTAGGAGCTTTCTTT. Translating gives CASSQDELRRVGAFF.

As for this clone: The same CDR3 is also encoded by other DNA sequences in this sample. Written as DNA, the CDR3 is TGTGCCAGTAGTATCGTGGGCTATAATTCACCCCTCCACTTT. This encodes CASSIVGYNSPLHF. The chain uses TRBV19 and TRBJ1-6; no reliable D call. The germline gives CDR1 LNHDA, CDR2 SQIVND (reference sequence). Trimming removed 3 bases from V and 3 bases from J, with 6 bases in between. The CDR3 is made up of 14 amino acids.

The DNA for the CDR3 is TGTGCCATCAGTGAGTCGGGACAGTTAGCCAAAAACATTCAGTACTTC. Its protein product is CAISESGQLAKNIQYF. The J gene is TRBJ2-4, the V gene TRBV10-3; TRBD1 aligns across 7 bases. V shed 0 bases and J 0 bases; nucleotides not matched to a gene: 2. The CDR3 sequence is 16 residues long. Germline CDR1 and CDR2: ENHRY and SYGVKD.

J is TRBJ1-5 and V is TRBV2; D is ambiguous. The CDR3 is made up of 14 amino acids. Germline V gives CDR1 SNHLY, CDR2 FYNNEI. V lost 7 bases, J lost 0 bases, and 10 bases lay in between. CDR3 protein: CASKLLSSNQPQHF. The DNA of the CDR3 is TGTGCCAGCAAACTGTTAAGTAGCAATCAGCCCCAGCATTTT.

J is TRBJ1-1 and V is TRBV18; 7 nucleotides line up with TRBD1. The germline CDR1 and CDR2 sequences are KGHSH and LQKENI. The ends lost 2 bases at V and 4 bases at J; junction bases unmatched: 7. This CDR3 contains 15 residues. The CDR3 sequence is CASSPRQGESTEAFF. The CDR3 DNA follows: TGTGCCAGCTCACCAAGACAGGGAGAGAGCACTGAAGCTTTCTTT.

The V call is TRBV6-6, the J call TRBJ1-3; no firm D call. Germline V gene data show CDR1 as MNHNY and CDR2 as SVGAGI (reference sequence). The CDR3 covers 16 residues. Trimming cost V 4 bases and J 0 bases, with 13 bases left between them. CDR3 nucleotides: TGTGCCAGCAGTTTAAAGACCTTGACCTCTGGAAACACCATATATTTT. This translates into CASSLKTLTSGNTIYF.

The CDR3 DNA reads TGCGCCAGCAGCTTAAGGACTAGCGATTCCAATGAGCAGTTCTTC. It translates to CASSLRTSDSNEQFF. This chain uses TRBV5-1 with TRBJ2-1; 9 bases agree with TRBD2. Germline loops: CDR1 SGHRS, CDR2 YFSETQ. The V segment lost 2 bases and the J segment 6 bases; nucleotides outside the gene matches: 6. This CDR3 region has 15 residues.

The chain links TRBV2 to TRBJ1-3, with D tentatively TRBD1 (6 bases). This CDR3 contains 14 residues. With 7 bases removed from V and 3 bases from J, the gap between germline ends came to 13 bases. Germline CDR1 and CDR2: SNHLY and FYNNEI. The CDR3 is CASTRQDFGNTIYF. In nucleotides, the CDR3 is TGTGCCAGCACTAGACAGGATTTTGGAAACACCATATATTTT.

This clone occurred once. DNA of the CDR3: TGTGCCAGCAGCTTAGGTCTAGCAGGTGGCTATGGCTACACCTTC. This sequence encodes CASSLGLAGGYGYTF. The chain is built from TRBV7-8 and TRBJ1-2; no clear D. V was trimmed by 1 base and J by 4 bases, leaving 13 bases between them. The CDR3 is made up of 15 amino acids. Germline CDR1 and CDR2: SGHVS and FQNEAQ.

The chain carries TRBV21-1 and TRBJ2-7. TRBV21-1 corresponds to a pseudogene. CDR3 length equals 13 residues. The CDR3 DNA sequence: TGTGCCAGCAGCAGACGTCTCCGCTACGAGCAGTACTTC. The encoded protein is CASSRRLRYEQYF.

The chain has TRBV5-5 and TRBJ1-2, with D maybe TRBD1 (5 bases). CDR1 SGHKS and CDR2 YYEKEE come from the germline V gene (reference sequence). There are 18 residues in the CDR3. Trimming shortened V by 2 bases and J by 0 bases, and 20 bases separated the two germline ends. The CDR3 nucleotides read TGTGCCAGCAGCTTTCATCGACAGACTCTGGGATCTAACTATGGCTACACCTTC. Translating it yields CASSFHRQTLGSNYGYTF.

The CDR3 reads CASSLSEGFGELFF. CDR3 nucleotide sequence: TGTGCCAGCAGTTTATCGGAAGGATTCGGGGAGCTGTTTTTT. The chain uses TRBV27 and TRBJ2-2; D ambiguous. The CDR3 length is 14 residues. The V and J ends lost 0 bases and 7 bases respectively, with 9 bases between them. Germline V CDR1 and CDR2: MNHEY, SMNVEV (reference sequence).

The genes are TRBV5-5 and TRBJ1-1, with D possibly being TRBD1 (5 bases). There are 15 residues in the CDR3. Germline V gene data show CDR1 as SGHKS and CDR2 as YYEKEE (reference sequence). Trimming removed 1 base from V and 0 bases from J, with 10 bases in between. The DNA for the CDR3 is TGTGCCAGCAGCTTGTCCGGGACGGTGAACACTGAAGCTTTCTTT. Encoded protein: CASSLSGTVNTEAFF.

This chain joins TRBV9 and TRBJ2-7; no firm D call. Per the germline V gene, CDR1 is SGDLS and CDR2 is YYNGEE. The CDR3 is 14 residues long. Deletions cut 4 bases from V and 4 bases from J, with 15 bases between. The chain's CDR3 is CASSPWAETYEQYF. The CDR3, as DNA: TGTGCCAGCAGCCCTTGGGCGGAGACATACGAGCAGTACTTC.

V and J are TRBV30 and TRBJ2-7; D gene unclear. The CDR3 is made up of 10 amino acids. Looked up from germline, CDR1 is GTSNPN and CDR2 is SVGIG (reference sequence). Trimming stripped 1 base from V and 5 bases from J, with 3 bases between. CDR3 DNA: TGTGCCTGGAGTGCCGACGAGCAGTACTTC. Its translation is CAWSADEQYF.

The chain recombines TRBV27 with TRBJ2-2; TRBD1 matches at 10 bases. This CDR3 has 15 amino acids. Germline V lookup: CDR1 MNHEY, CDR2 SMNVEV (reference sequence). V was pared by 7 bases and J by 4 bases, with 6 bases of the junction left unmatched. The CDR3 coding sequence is TGTGCCAGCACCGACAGGGGGCGAGGCACCGGGGAGCTGTTTTTT. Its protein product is CASTDRGRGTGELFF.

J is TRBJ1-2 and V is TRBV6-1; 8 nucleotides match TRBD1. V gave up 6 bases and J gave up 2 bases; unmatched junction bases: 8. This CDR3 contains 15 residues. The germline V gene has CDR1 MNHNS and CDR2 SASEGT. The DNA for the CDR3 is TGTGCCAGCAGGTCTCAGGGGGCTCGAAACTATGGCTACACCTTC. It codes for CASRSQGARNYGYTF.

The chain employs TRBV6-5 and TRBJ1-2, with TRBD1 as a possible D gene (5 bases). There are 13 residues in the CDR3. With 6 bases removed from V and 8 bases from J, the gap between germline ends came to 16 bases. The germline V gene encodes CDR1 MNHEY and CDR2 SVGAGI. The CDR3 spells CASSRDSGGGYTF. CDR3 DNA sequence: TGTGCCAGCAGCCGGGACTCGGGCGGAGGCTACACCTTC.

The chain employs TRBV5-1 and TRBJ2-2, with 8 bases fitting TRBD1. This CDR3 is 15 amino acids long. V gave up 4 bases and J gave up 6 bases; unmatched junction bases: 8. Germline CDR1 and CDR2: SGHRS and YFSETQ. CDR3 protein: CASSGGQGGSGELFF. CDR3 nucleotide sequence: TGCGCCAGCAGCGGCGGACAGGGAGGTTCCGGGGAGCTGTTTTTT.

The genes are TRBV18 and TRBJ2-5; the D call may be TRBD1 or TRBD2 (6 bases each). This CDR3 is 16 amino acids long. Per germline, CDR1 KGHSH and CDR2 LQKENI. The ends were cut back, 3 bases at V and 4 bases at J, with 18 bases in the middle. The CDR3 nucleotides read TGTGCCAGCTCACCCCCTGGGGGGCTCAGCGGAGAGACCCAGTACTTC. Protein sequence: CASSPPGGLSGETQYF.

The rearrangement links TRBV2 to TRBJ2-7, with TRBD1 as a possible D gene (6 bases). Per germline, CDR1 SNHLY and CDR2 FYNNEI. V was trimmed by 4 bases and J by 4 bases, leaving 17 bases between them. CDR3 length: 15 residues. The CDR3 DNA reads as TGTGCCAGCAGTGCGGATAGGGGGACAATTTACGAGCAGTACTTC. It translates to CASSADRGTIYEQYF.

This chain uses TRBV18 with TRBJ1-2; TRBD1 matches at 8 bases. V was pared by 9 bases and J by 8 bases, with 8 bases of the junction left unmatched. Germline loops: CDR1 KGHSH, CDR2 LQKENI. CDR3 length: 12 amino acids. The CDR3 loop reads CASSDRDVGYTF. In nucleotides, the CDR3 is TGTGCCAGTTCGGACAGGGATGTCGGCTACACCTTC.